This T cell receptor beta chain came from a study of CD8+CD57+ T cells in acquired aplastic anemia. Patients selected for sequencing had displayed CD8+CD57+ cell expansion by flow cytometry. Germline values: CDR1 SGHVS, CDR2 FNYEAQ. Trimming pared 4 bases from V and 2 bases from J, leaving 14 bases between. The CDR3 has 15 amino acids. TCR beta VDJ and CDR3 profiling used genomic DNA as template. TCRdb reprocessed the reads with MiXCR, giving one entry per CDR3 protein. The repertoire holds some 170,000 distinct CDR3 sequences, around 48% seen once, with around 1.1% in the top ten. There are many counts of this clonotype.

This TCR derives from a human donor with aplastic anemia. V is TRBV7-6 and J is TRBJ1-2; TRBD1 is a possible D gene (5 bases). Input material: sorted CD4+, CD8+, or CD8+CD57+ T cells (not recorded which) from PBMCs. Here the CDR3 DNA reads TGTGCCAGCAGCTCAGCCCGAGGGGCCAACTATGGCTACACCTTC. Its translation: CASSSARGANYGYTF.